A selection of T cell receptor beta chains follows, all from one sample in a study of cytomegalovirus exposure and HLA in healthy donors. Sequenced by immunoSEQ multiplex PCR; TCRdb stores in-frame clones only, minus some. The sample carries 150,000 to 200,000 clones, 77% recorded once. Sequencing was performed on PBMCs. The receptors shown here come from a woman aged 25 to 39 in good health and CMV-seropositive. CDR3s include the opening cysteine and the closing phenylalanine or tryptophan. The order of the fields is J gene, V gene, CDR3 protein.

TRBJ1-2 TRBV6-1 CAGAGGGYGYTF
TRBJ1-2 TRBV7-2 CASSLEAVRGGYTF
TRBJ1-1 TRBV6-5 CASSSIQGTEAFF
TRBJ1-2 TRBV4-3 CASSQDPITGTNTYGYTF
TRBJ2-1 TRBV6-1 CASREYDEQFF
TRBJ2-5 TRBV2 CASSLTGLGETQYF
TRBJ2-5 TRBV9 CASSVDPTGTTETQYF
TRBJ2-7 TRBV14 CASSLQGAAYEQYF
TRBJ1-2 TRBV27 CASSFTGDYGYTF
TRBJ1-6 TRBV30 CAWSVLGEALHF
TRBJ2-7 TRBV5-1 CASSLDLGAYEQYF
TRBJ2-7 TRBV13 CASSPPSSGSYEQYF
TRBJ1-5 TRBV28 CASSLMSNQPQHF
TRBJ1-5 TRBV19 CASSLVTGGGQPQHF
TRBJ1-2 TRBV19 CASSRKIDNYGYTF
TRBJ2-7 TRBV4-1 CASSQVGREKDEQYF
TRBJ2-3 TRBV7-2 CASSPPLAGGGDTQYF
TRBJ2-1 TRBV27 CASSFSLAGVRNEQFF
TRBJ2-2 TRBV9 CASSARQATGELFF
TRBJ2-7 TRBV6-5 CASSYSQGRHEQYF
TRBJ2-3 TRBV27 CASSSPPGQGIGTQYF
TRBJ2-5 TRBV27 CASIGAGGETQYF
TRBJ1-4 TRBV6-1 CASGWTGRDEKLFF
TRBJ2-3 TRBV4-1 CASSQLATPSFEASTDTQYF